Included here is one T cell receptor beta chain sequence, with context. Antigen specificity is unknown. Expressed TCRB transcripts were sequenced after all isolated RNA was converted to cDNA. The assay was immunoSEQ multiplex PCR, and TCRdb's table has in-frame clones only and misses some. The repertoire holds some 99,000 clones, with 40% as singletons. The V and J ends lost 4 bases and 4 bases respectively, with 7 bases between them. Looked up from germline, CDR1 is SNHLY and CDR2 is FYNNEI. The CDR3 is 13 residues long. The data are from a study of beta chain features in type 1 diabetes. Whole-study context: When patients were set against healthy donors, age, gender and cell yields were similar. Study-level results: Within patients, naive, central memory and Treg TCRB repertoires seemed more similar than within healthy donors.

The sequenced sample consisted of stem cell memory CD4+ T cells from blood. The chain links TRBV2 to TRBJ1-4; no firm D call. This receptor was taken from a woman under 30 in good health. The CDR3 spells CASSGHNNEKLFF. In DNA, the CDR3 is TGTGCCAGCAGTGGGCACAATAATGAAAAACTGTTTTTT.